Shown below are 17 T cell receptor beta chains from a single sample sequenced in a study of T cell responses to AZD1222 COVID-19 vaccine. The repertoire was sequenced with immunoSEQ multiplex PCR; TCRdb's copy has only in-frame clones and lacks some. Among around 96,000 clones listed, 70% to 90% were seen once. The sequencing used peripheral blood, collected on day 0 of AZD1222 vaccination. These receptors were taken from an adult in good health.

This clone was counted at least ten times. The V call is TRBV7-3, the J call TRBJ2-7, with a tentative D call TRBD1 (6 bases). V lost 4 bases to trimming and J lost 8 bases, with 12 bases between them. The CDR3 spans 12 residues. Germline lookup yields CDR1 SGHTA and CDR2 FQGTGA. Here the CDR3 reads CASSSGQNKQYF. The CDR3 nucleotides read TGTGCCAGCAGCTCCGGACAGAATAAGCAGTACTTC.

This chain's CDR3 is CASSRGTVNTEAFF. The CDR3 DNA reads TGTGCCAGCAGCCGGGGGACAGTGAACACTGAAGCTTTCTTT. This chain connects TRBV7-8 to TRBJ1-1; 7 bases line up with TRBD1. Germline V gives CDR1 SGHVS, CDR2 FQNEAQ. CDR3 length equals 14 residues. The V and J ends lost 5 bases and 0 bases, in that order; junction bases with no gene match: 3. Variable domain in full (rest from reference TRBV7-8 and TRBJ1-1): GAGVSQSPRYKVAKRGQDVALRCDPISGHVSLFWYQQALGQGPEFLTYFQNEAQLDKSGLPSDRFFAERPEGSVSTLKIQRTQQEDSAVYLCASSRGTVNTEAFFGQGTRLTVV.

The gene calls are TRBV7-9 and TRBJ1-2; the match to TRBD1 covers 7 bases. J was trimmed by 2 bases and V by 5 bases; bases with no gene match: 11. Germline V lookup: CDR1 SEHNR, CDR2 FQNEAQ (reference sequence). This CDR3 contains 16 residues. Here the CDR3 reads CASSRAPDRTNYGYTF. CDR3 bases: TGTGCCAGCAGCCGCGCACCGGACAGGACGAACTATGGCTACACCTTC.

CDR3 sequence: CASSPGIYYGYTF. CDR3 DNA sequence: TGTGCCAGCAGTCCGGGGATCTACTATGGCTACACCTTC. V gene TRBV27 combines with J gene TRBJ1-2; no clear D. This CDR3 contains 13 residues. Germline lookup yields CDR1 MNHEY and CDR2 SMNVEV (reference sequence). Trimming removed 5 bases from V and 3 bases from J, with 10 bases in between.

V gene TRBV11-3 combines with J gene TRBJ1-2; 8 nucleotides align to TRBD1. This CDR3 spans 18 amino acids. The germline gives CDR1 SGHNT, CDR2 YENEEA. V gave up 6 bases and J gave up 8 bases; unmatched junction bases: 23. CDR3 protein: CASSSTVPGQVIWEGYTF. Here the CDR3 DNA reads TGTGCCAGCAGTTCCACAGTCCCGGGACAGGTAATATGGGAAGGCTACACCTTC.

About this clone itself: At one end the junction does not follow the germline gene, possibly because of a read error. The chain carries TRBV4-1 and TRBJ2-6; 11 bases align to TRBD2. CDR3 length equals 18 residues. Germline lookup yields CDR1 MGHRA and CDR2 YSYEKL. CDR3: CARSQPSGGRGGANVLTF. The CDR3 bases are TGCGCCCGCAGCCAACCTAGCGGGGGGCGGGGCGGGGCCAACGTCCTGACTTTC.

V usage is TRBV7-9 and J usage is TRBJ1-5; D may be TRBD1 (5 bases). The CDR3 spans 14 residues. V was trimmed by 1 base and J by 6 bases, leaving 10 bases between them. Germline values: CDR1 SEHNR, CDR2 FQNEAQ (reference sequence). The CDR3 region is CASSLGGVGQPQHF. CDR3 nucleotide sequence: TGTGCCAGCAGCTTAGGAGGGGTAGGTCAGCCCCAGCATTTT.

The J gene is TRBJ1-2, the V gene TRBV5-1; D not resolved. V was cut by 0 bases and J by 4 bases, with 7 bases left in between. CDR3 length: 13 residues. Per the germline V gene, CDR1 is SGHRS and CDR2 is YFSETQ. The CDR3 protein is CASSLGEGYGYTF. The CDR3 nucleotides are TGCGCCAGCAGCTTGGGGGAAGGCTATGGCTACACCTTC.

The chain links TRBV3-1 (or the pseudogene TRBV3-2) to TRBJ1-2; no clear D gene. Looked up from germline, CDR1 is LGHDT and CDR2 is YNNKEL (reference sequence). The ends were cut back, 3 bases at V and 0 bases at J, with 5 bases in the middle. The CDR3 contains 13 residues. CDR3 sequence (DNA): TGTGCCAGCAGCCATGGGCCTAACTATGGCTACACCTTC. Translating it yields CASSHGPNYGYTF.

This rearrangement joins TRBV3-1 (or the pseudogene TRBV3-2) to TRBJ2-1, with 8 positions matching TRBD2. This CDR3 is 14 amino acids long. The ends lost 5 bases at V and 3 bases at J; junction bases unmatched: 3. Per the germline V gene, CDR1 is LGHDT and CDR2 is YNNKEL (reference sequence). The CDR3 nucleotides read TGTGCCAGCAGCAGTCGGGGGGGCTACAATGAGCAGTTCTTC. Protein: CASSSRGGYNEQFF.

The chain joins TRBV3-1 (or the pseudogene TRBV3-2) to TRBJ2-1, with 7 nucleotides matching TRBD2. The ends lost 2 bases at V and 5 bases at J; junction bases unmatched: 6. CDR3 length equals 15 residues. The V gene's germline CDR1 is LGHDT and CDR2 YNNKEL (reference sequence). CDR3 in amino acids: CASSQNGGTHNEQFF. Here the CDR3 DNA reads TGTGCCAGCAGCCAAAACGGGGGGACCCACAATGAGCAGTTCTTC.

This sequence joins TRBV4-3 and TRBJ2-4, with 7 bases that match TRBD1. CDR3 length: 14 residues. Germline V gene sequence: CDR1 LGHNA, CDR2 YSLEER. The V gene end was trimmed by 3 bases and the J gene end by 8 bases; junction bases not matched to a gene: 7. The CDR3 DNA sequence: TGCGCCAGCAGCCAGGACAGGTTAGGGGACATTCAGTACTTC. This codes for CASSQDRLGDIQYF.

The V call is TRBV2, the J call TRBJ1-1; tentative D call: TRBD1 (5 bases). Germline-derived CDR1 and CDR2 are SNHLY and FYNNEI. Trimming removed 6 bases from V and 7 bases from J, with 9 bases in between. The CDR3 length is 11 residues. Written as DNA, the CDR3 is TGTGCCAGCAGACGACAGTTTGAAGCTTTCTTT. Its protein is CASRRQFEAFF. The full variable domain, rest sourced from reference TRBV2 and TRBJ1-1, is EPEVTQTPSHQVTQMGQEVILRCVPISNHLYFYWYRQILGQKVEFLVSFYNNEISEKSEIFDDQFSVERPDGSNFTLKIRSTKLEDSAMYFCASRRQFEAFFGQGTRLTVV.

The chain is built from TRBV6-6 and TRBJ1-5, with TRBD1 matching 8 bases. CDR3 size: 13 residues. The germline V gene has CDR1 MNHNY and CDR2 SVGAGI (reference sequence). V lost 6 bases to trimming and J lost 4 bases; unmatched junction nucleotides: 2. The CDR3 sequence: CASSRQGNQPQHF. The CDR3, as DNA: TGTGCCAGCAGCCGACAGGGGAATCAGCCCCAGCATTTT.

This chain links TRBV5-5 with TRBJ1-1; unclear D gene. Trimming removed 0 bases from V and 1 base from J, with 7 bases in between. Germline assignment: CDR1 SGHKS and CDR2 YYEKEE (reference sequence). This CDR3 has 14 amino acids. The CDR3 is CASSLGWRNTEAFF. Here the CDR3 DNA reads TGTGCCAGCAGCTTGGGATGGAGGAACACTGAAGCTTTCTTT. The full variable domain, its missing parts supplied by reference TRBV5-5 and TRBJ1-1, is DAGVTQSPTHLIKTRGQQVTLRCSPISGHKSVSWYQQVLGQGPQFIFQYYEKEERGRGNFPDRFSARQFPNYSSELNVNALLLGDSALYLCASSLGWRNTEAFFGQGTRLTVV.

The rearrangement joins TRBV4-1 to TRBJ2-2; weak D call: TRBD2 (6 bases). Looked up from germline, CDR1 is MGHRA and CDR2 is YSYEKL. V lost 6 bases and J lost 1, with 6 bases in between. This CDR3 has 13 residues. The chain's CDR3 is CASRGGNTGELFF. Written as DNA, the CDR3 is TGCGCCAGCAGGGGGGGGAACACCGGGGAGCTGTTTTTT.

This chain links TRBV5-1 with TRBJ1-2, with D perhaps matching TRBD1 (5 bases). Trimming pared 5 bases from V and 3 bases from J, leaving 23 bases between. CDR1 is SGHRS, CDR2 YFSETQ, per germline. The CDR3 extends over 17 amino acids. CDR3 nucleotides: TGCGCCAGCAGTAAAACAGGTTGGGGGAGTGAGGACTATGGCTACACCTTC. Its protein is CASSKTGWGSEDYGYTF. Based on the CDR3 plus reference TRBV5-1 and TRBJ1-2, the full variable domain is KAGVTQTPRYLIKTRGQQVTLSCSPISGHRSVSWYQQTPGQGLQFLFEYFSETQRNKGNFPGRFSGRQFSNSRSEMNVSTLELGDSALYLCASSKTGWGSEDYGYTFGSGTRLTVV.